A single sample is the source of the 29 T cell receptor beta chains below, sequenced in a study of cytomegalovirus exposure and HLA in healthy donors. Primers: 60 Vbeta forward and 13 Jbeta reverse. Data came from immunoSEQ multiplex PCR; TCRdb stores just in-frame clones and leaves some out. This table holds some 67,000 clones, more than 70% found once. The sequenced sample consisted of PBMCs. These receptors came from a man in his forties in good health and CMV-seronegative.

In its sample, this clone was seen once. The genes are TRBV2 and TRBJ2-7; 13 bases align to TRBD2. The CDR3 sequence is 15 residues long. Germline CDR1 reads SNHLY; CDR2 reads FYNNEI. V lost 1 base to trimming and J lost 3 bases; unmatched junction nucleotides: 0. The CDR3 DNA sequence: TGTGCCAGCAGTGAAGGGACTAGCGGGAGCTACGAGCAGTACTTC. Translating gives CASSEGTSGSYEQYF.

This chain uses TRBV5-1 with TRBJ2-5; TRBD2 is a possible D gene (6 bases). Trimming shortened V by 4 bases and J by 3 bases, and 13 bases separated the two germline ends. The length of the CDR3 is 14 residues. Germline V lookup: CDR1 SGHRS, CDR2 YFSETQ. CDR3 amino acids: CASSHQAGEETQYF. The CDR3 bases are TGCGCCAGCAGCCACCAAGCGGGTGAAGAGACCCAGTACTTC.

The chain recombines TRBV5-1 with TRBJ2-6, with a tentative D call TRBD2 (6 bases). Germline V lookup: CDR1 SGHRS, CDR2 YFSETQ. Trimming removed 1 base at V and 1 base at J, with 24 bases between. This CDR3 region has 21 residues. The CDR3 DNA sequence: TGCGCCAGCAGCTTGAGTGGCGGGGCTAGGGATCCCTGGTCTGGGGCCAACGTCCTGACTTTC. It translates to CASSLSGGARDPWSGANVLTF.

The V gene is TRBV28, the J gene TRBJ2-7; 7 bases agree with TRBD1. The CDR3 consists of 14 residues. The V gene end was trimmed by 4 bases and the J gene end by 5 bases; junction bases not matched to a gene: 8. Germline V gene lookup returns CDR1 MDHEN and CDR2 SYDVKM. This CDR3 reads CASSSGQVINEQYF. The CDR3 DNA is TGTGCCAGCAGTTCAGGACAGGTTATCAACGAGCAGTACTTC.

This sequence joins TRBV6-6 and TRBJ1-2; a possible D gene is TRBD1 (6 bases). V was shortened by 3 bases and J by 10 bases, with 15 bases between the two germline ends. In germline, CDR1 is MNHNY, CDR2 SVGAGI (reference sequence). The CDR3 sequence is 13 residues long. The CDR3 sequence: CASSYDNNRAYTF. The DNA of the CDR3 is TGTGCCAGCAGTTATGATAATAACAGGGCCTACACCTTC.

This rearrangement joins TRBV7-2 to TRBJ2-1; D is perhaps TRBD2 (6 bases). The CDR3 spans 15 residues. Trimming shortened V by 2 bases and J by 8 bases, and 16 bases separated the two germline ends. CDR1 is SGHTA, CDR2 FQGNSA, per germline. The CDR3 sequence is CASSLSSGRRDEQFF. Written as DNA, the CDR3 is TGTGCCAGCAGCTTATCCAGCGGGCGTAGGGATGAGCAGTTCTTC.

This chain links TRBV7-2 with TRBJ2-7; D may be TRBD1 (5 bases). The CDR3 is 14 amino acids. Germline CDR1 SGHTA, CDR2 FQGNSA. Trimming pared 2 bases from V and 3 bases from J, leaving 11 bases between. This CDR3 reads CASSLQDTFYEQYF. DNA of the CDR3: TGTGCCAGCAGCTTACAGGACACCTTCTACGAGCAGTACTTC. The whole variable domain, remainder taken from reference TRBV7-2 and TRBJ2-7, is GAGVSQSPSNKVTEKGKDVELRCDPISGHTALYWYRQSLGQGLEFLIYFQGNSAPDKSGLPSDRFSAERTGGSVSTLTIQRTQQEDSAVYLCASSLQDTFYEQYFGPGTRLTVT.

The chain links TRBV7-6 to TRBJ2-1, with D possibly being TRBD1 (6 bases). The germline gives CDR1 SGHVS, CDR2 FNYEAQ. The CDR3 has 13 amino acids. V was clipped by 3 bases and J by 7 bases, with 10 bases between them. The CDR3 nucleotides are TGTGCCAGCAGCTTGCGGACAGCGAATGAGCAGTTCTTC. Its translation: CASSLRTANEQFF.

Details on this clone: An end of the junction differs from the germline gene, which may be a read error. The chain carries TRBV7-9 and TRBJ2-2, with TRBD2 matching over 7 bases. The CDR3 extends over 12 amino acids. Germline V CDR1 and CDR2: SEHNR, FQNEAQ (reference sequence). The chain's CDR3 is CSSSTGGGELFF. Written as DNA, the CDR3 is TGTTCCAGCAGCACGGGGGGCGGGGAGCTGTTTTTT. Drawing the rest from reference TRBV7-9 and TRBJ2-2, the complete variable domain is DTGVSQNPRHKITKRGQNVTFRCDPISEHNRLYWYRQTLGQGPEFLTYFQNEAQLEKSRLLSDRFSAERPKGSFSTLEIQRTEQGDSAMYLCSSSTGGGELFFGEGSRLTVL.

CDR3 loop: CASILTGTLLGLNTGELFF. The DNA for the CDR3 is TGTGCCAGTATCCTGACAGGCACCCTGTTAGGACTGAACACCGGGGAGCTGTTTTTT. The V call is TRBV19, the J call TRBJ2-2; tentative D call: TRBD1 (6 bases). CDR1 LNHDA and CDR2 SQIVND come from the germline V gene (reference sequence). The V and J ends lost 7 bases and 1 base respectively, with 25 bases between them. This CDR3 is 19 amino acids long.

V usage is TRBV9 and J usage is TRBJ2-1; 8 bases match TRBD2. The CDR3 is 16 residues long. The germline CDR1 and CDR2 sequences are SGDLS and YYNGEE. V was clipped by 3 bases and J by 0 bases; unmatched bases: 5. The CDR3 DNA follows: TGTGCCAGCAGCGGGCTAGCGGGTCTCTCCTACAATGAGCAGTTCTTC. As protein: CASSGLAGLSYNEQFF.

This rearrangement joins TRBV29-1 to TRBJ1-1; D not resolved. Trimming removed 5 bases from V and 0 bases from J, with 13 bases in between. This CDR3 contains 14 residues. Germline CDR1 is SQVTM and CDR2 is ANQGSEA. CDR3 in amino acids: CSVRRGVLNTEAFF. The CDR3 DNA reads as TGCAGCGTTAGAAGAGGTGTTCTGAACACTGAAGCTTTCTTT.

The rearrangement uses TRBV13 and TRBJ1-2, with a tentative D call TRBD1 (5 bases). The germline V gene has CDR1 PRHDT and CDR2 FYEKMQ (reference sequence). The V end was cut by 5 bases, the J end by 0 bases, with 7 bases between. The CDR3 is made up of 13 amino acids. CDR3 protein: CASSQTANYGYTF. As DNA, the CDR3 is TGTGCCAGCAGCCAGACAGCTAACTATGGCTACACCTTC.

The V gene is TRBV7-2, the J gene TRBJ2-5, with D unclear. The CDR3 is 12 residues long. The V gene lost 1 base and the J gene lost 5 bases, with 5 bases spanning the gap. The V gene's germline CDR1 is SGHTA and CDR2 FQGNSA. The CDR3 reads CASSLVPETQYF. The CDR3 nucleotides read TGTGCCAGCAGCTTAGTTCCGGAGACCCAGTACTTC.

The chain carries TRBV9 and TRBJ2-3; D perhaps matches TRBD1 (6 bases). The CDR3 has 15 residues. With 2 bases removed from V and 6 bases from J, the gap between germline ends came to 16 bases. Germline V gene lookup returns CDR1 SGDLS and CDR2 YYNGEE. The CDR3 here is CASSVRAAGVDTQYF. The CDR3 DNA reads TGTGCCAGCAGCGTGCGGGCGGCAGGGGTGGATACGCAGTATTTT.

The V call is TRBV5-1, the J call TRBJ2-1; D gene uncertain. CDR3 length: 12 residues. CDR1 SGHRS and CDR2 YFSETQ come from the germline V gene. The germline V and J ends were trimmed by 0 bases and 5 bases, with 3 bases remaining between them. The CDR3 reads CASSLADNEQFF. The CDR3 DNA sequence: TGCGCCAGCAGCTTGGCGGACAATGAGCAGTTCTTC.

By sample share, this clone is medium-sized (0.01 to 0.1%). CDR3 in amino acids: CASSPRQAEKLFF. DNA for the CDR3: TGCGCCAGCAGCCCCCGACAGGCAGAAAAACTGTTTTTT. This rearrangement joins TRBV4-1 to TRBJ1-4; a possible D gene is TRBD1 (6 bases). The CDR3 totals 13 residues. The germline V gene encodes CDR1 MGHRA and CDR2 YSYEKL. Trimming pared 4 bases from V and 8 bases from J, leaving 11 bases between.

CDR3 protein: CASSRSGSDEQYF. CDR3 nucleotide sequence: TGTGCCAGTAGTAGAAGCGGGAGCGACGAGCAGTACTTC. V and J are TRBV19 and TRBJ2-7; 8 bases align to TRBD2. With 4 bases clipped from V and 5 bases from J, the junction kept 4 bases outside the gene matches. Germline V lookup: CDR1 LNHDA, CDR2 SQIVND (reference sequence). The CDR3 has 13 residues.

The genes are TRBV6-5 and TRBJ2-3, with a possible D match to TRBD2 (5 bases). The CDR3 has 12 amino acids. Germline V gene data show CDR1 as MNHEY and CDR2 as SVGAGI. V was pared by 7 bases and J by 2 bases, with 7 bases between. CDR3 amino acids: CASTGDTDTQYF. The DNA of the CDR3 is TGTGCCAGCACCGGGGACACAGATACGCAGTATTTT.

This clone was seen only a few times. V is TRBV18 and J is TRBJ1-6, with D perhaps matching TRBD1 (5 bases). V lost 3 bases and J 8 bases, leaving 20 bases between the germline ends. The CDR3 length is 17 residues. Germline CDR1 and CDR2: KGHSH and LQKENI. The CDR3 here is CASSPRQTSSTDSPLHF. DNA for the CDR3: TGTGCCAGCTCACCCCGACAGACATCATCGACCGATTCACCCCTCCACTTT.

The DNA for the CDR3 is TGCGCCAGCAGCTTGTCAGGGGCGAGCTCCTACGAGCAGTACTTC. This translates into CASSLSGASSYEQYF. The chain is built from TRBV5-1 and TRBJ2-7, with D possibly being TRBD1 (6 bases). The V gene's germline CDR1 is SGHRS and CDR2 YFSETQ. The CDR3 has 15 amino acids. Trimming took off 1 base at V and 0 bases at J, with 11 bases between the two ends.

The chain uses TRBV2 and TRBJ1-5, with D hard to call. The CDR3 length is 15 residues. Germline-derived CDR1 and CDR2 are SNHLY and FYNNEI. Deletions cut 1 base from V and 4 bases from J, with 11 bases between. The DNA of the CDR3 is TGTGCCAGCAGTGAAGAGGCAGGCCGAAATCAGCCCCAGCATTTT. This encodes CASSEEAGRNQPQHF.

The chain is built from TRBV2 and TRBJ1-5; D ambiguous. The length of the CDR3 is 14 residues. Deletions cut 5 bases from V and 0 bases from J, with 8 bases between. Looked up from germline, CDR1 is SNHLY and CDR2 is FYNNEI. The CDR3 DNA reads as TGTGCCAGCAGTCCACAAAATAGCAATCAGCCCCAGCATTTT. Translating gives CASSPQNSNQPQHF.

V and J are TRBV18 and TRBJ2-3; 8 bases are shared with TRBD1. CDR3 length: 15 amino acids. Unmatched junction bases numbered 5, after V lost 4 bases and J lost 2 bases. The V gene's germline CDR1 is KGHSH and CDR2 LQKENI. CDR3 sequence (DNA): TGTGCCAGCTCACGGGACAGGTTCCCCACAGATACGCAGTATTTT. Amino acids: CASSRDRFPTDTQYF.

The chain is built from TRBV5-4 and TRBJ2-3, with TRBD2 matching over 13 bases. The J segment lost 2 bases and the V segment lost 5 bases, leaving 5 bases of the junction unmatched. The germline V gene has CDR1 SGHNT and CDR2 YYREEE (reference sequence). This CDR3 has 16 residues. CDR3 in DNA: TGTGCCAGCAGTTCCGGACTAGCGGGGGCCACAGATACGCAGTATTTT. It is translated as CASSSGLAGATDTQYF.

This clone appeared a single time. The gene calls are TRBV13 and TRBJ2-7, with D possibly matching TRBD2 (5 bases). CDR1 is PRHDT and CDR2 is FYEKMQ in the germline V gene (reference sequence). The ends were cut back, 3 bases at V and 2 bases at J, with 8 bases in the middle. The CDR3 runs 13 residues. CDR3: CASSLGRTYEQYF. CDR3 nucleotides: TGTGCCAGCAGCTTGGGGAGAACCTACGAGCAGTACTTC.

DNA of the CDR3: TGTGCCAGCCACTCGACGGACTCAAACTATGGCTACACCTTC. This gives the protein CASHSTDSNYGYTF. This chain links TRBV5-4 with TRBJ1-2; D is ambiguous. CDR1 and CDR2 from the germline V gene are SGHNT and YYREEE (reference sequence). Trimming removed 7 bases at V and 2 bases at J, with 15 bases between. The CDR3 has 14 amino acids.

The CDR3 DNA reads TGCGCCAGCAGCCCGACAGAAGGTGGGCTTAATGAAAAACTGTTTTTT. The encoded protein is CASSPTEGGLNEKLFF. The gene calls are TRBV5-1 and TRBJ1-4; TRBD1 is a possible D gene (5 bases). Looked up from germline, CDR1 is SGHRS and CDR2 is YFSETQ. The CDR3 covers 16 residues. The germline V and J ends were trimmed by 4 bases and 4 bases, with 17 bases remaining between them.

This sequence joins TRBV10-2 and TRBJ1-2, with D possibly being TRBD1 (5 bases). The CDR3 has 17 residues. In germline, CDR1 is WSHSY, CDR2 SAAADI. The germline V and J ends were trimmed by 5 bases and 0 bases, with 19 bases remaining between them. The CDR3 sequence: CASSPPPGSTANYGYTF. DNA for the CDR3: TGCGCCAGCAGTCCCCCGCCAGGGTCGACTGCTAACTATGGCTACACCTTC.